The present T cell receptor (beta chain) was sequenced within a study of Graves' ophthalmopathy and Graves' hyperthyroidism. The evidence that diagnosis relied on was clinical symptoms, serum thyroxine, TRAb, thyroid ultrasound and orbital computed tomography. The CDR3 is made up of 16 amino acids. In germline, CDR1 is SGHAT, CDR2 FQDESV (reference sequence). V trimming: 2 bases; J trimming: 3 bases; junction bases outside the gene matches: 7. Findings of the study overall: Blood contained most expanded thyroid clonotypes exceeding 0.001 frequency.

This clonotype was found many times. Its antigen remains unidentified. Transcripts of RNA were the source for amplifying TCR beta CDR3 regions. First-round RT-PCR used HTBI primers; second-round multiplex PCR followed. In TCRdb, the multiplex PCR reads were re-called with MiXCR into one record per CDR3 protein. The data contain 150,000 to 200,000 distinct CDR3 sequences, 35% to 45% of them seen just once; the ten biggest clones take up approximately 9%. Sequenced sample: peripheral blood. This TCR was recovered from a man aged 25-40 years with Graves' ophthalmopathy. V usage is TRBV11-1 and J usage is TRBJ2-1; 7 bases match TRBD1. As DNA, the CDR3 is TGTGCCAGCAGCTTAACAGGGGTGGTAGGCTACAATGAGCAGTTCTTC. Its protein is CASSLTGVVGYNEQFF. The whole variable domain, remainder taken from reference TRBV11-1 and TRBJ2-1, is EAEVAQSPRYKITEKSQAVAFWCDPISGHATLYWYRQILGQGPELLVQFQDESVVDDSQLPKDRFSAERLKGVDSTLKIQPAELGDSAMYLCASSLTGVVGYNEQFFGPGTRLTVL.